The text below deals with one TCR beta chain. Its specificity is not known. These data are taken from a study of beta chain features in type 1 diabetes. Study context: Researchers looked at around 100 million sorted cells across all samples.

TCRB transcripts that were expressed got sequenced, as all of the isolated RNA had been reverse transcribed. Some 3.4 million reads were obtained on average from naive, central memory and regulatory T cell samples. Assay: immunoSEQ multiplex PCR; the TCRdb copy retains only in-frame clones and omits some. The sample contains 300,000 to 400,000 clones, approximately 11% of which appear only once. The germline V and J ends were trimmed by 6 bases and 5 bases, with 10 bases remaining between them. Germline assignment: CDR1 DFQATT and CDR2 SNEGSKA (reference sequence). This CDR3 comprises 11 residues. Study conclusions and caveats: In these data, an HLA type influence on TCRB rearrangement remained unresolved. Individuals with type 1 diabetes displayed fewer insertions and more deletions at VDJ junctions.

The sequence was obtained from a woman aged 25 to 45 in good health. The sequencing input was naive CD4+ T cells from blood. This chain connects TRBV20-1 to TRBJ2-5, with D possibly TRBD1 on 5 matching bases. CDR3: CSASGSETQYF. The DNA for the CDR3 is TGCAGTGCCTCAGGGTCCGAGACCCAGTACTTC.